This entry lists 16 T cell receptor beta chains sequenced from one sample in a study of blood T cell repertoires in COVID-19. Data came from immunoSEQ multiplex PCR; TCRdb stores just in-frame clones and leaves some out. The table lists around 280,000 clones, 89% of them singletons. The sample taken for sequencing was PBMCs or T cells enriched from blood (not recorded which). The receptors derive from a woman aged 40 to 55 who had recovered from COVID-19.

This clone was picked up a small number of times. J is TRBJ1-1 and V is TRBV15; tentatively, D is TRBD1 (6 bases). V was clipped by 3 bases and J by 3 bases, with 23 bases between them. Germline V lookup: CDR1 LNHNV, CDR2 YYDKDF (reference sequence). The CDR3 sequence is 18 residues long. The CDR3, as DNA: TGTGCCACCAGCAGTCTTAGCGTCGGGTCTACAGGGTACACTGAAGCTTTCTTT. Protein sequence: CATSSLSVGSTGYTEAFF. Full variable domain (outside the CDR3, taken from reference TRBV15 and TRBJ1-1): DAMVIQNPRYQVTQFGKPVTLSCSQTLNHNVMYWYQQKSSQAPKLLFHYYDKDFNNEADTPDNFQSRRPNTSFCFLDIRSPGLGDTAMYLCATSSLSVGSTGYTEAFFGQGTRLTVV.

The V call is TRBV10-3, the J call TRBJ2-7; 9 nucleotides line up with TRBD2. The CDR3 runs 16 residues. Germline CDR1 and CDR2: ENHRY and SYGVKD. V shed 6 bases and J 2 bases; nucleotides not matched to a gene: 11. The CDR3 DNA reads TGTGCCATCAGCGAGGGGTTAGCGGGGGCTGCCTACGAGCAGTACTTC. Translation: CAISEGLAGAAYEQYF.

The chain recombines TRBV5-4 with TRBJ2-3; TRBD2 agrees at 11 bases. The CDR3 runs to 16 residues. Germline loops: CDR1 SGHNT, CDR2 YYREEE (reference sequence). V was clipped by 4 bases and J by 1 base; unmatched bases: 5. CDR3 residues: CASSRIAGGRTDTQYF. CDR3 bases: TGTGCCAGCAGCAGGATAGCGGGGGGGCGCACAGATACGCAGTATTTT.

This chain connects TRBV6-5 to TRBJ1-5, with D maybe TRBD1 (5 bases). CDR3 length: 15 residues. Germline V gene data show CDR1 as MNHEY and CDR2 as SVGAGI. V was trimmed by 6 bases and J by 3 bases, leaving 15 bases between them. The CDR3, as DNA: TGTGCCAGCAGCCCGGAAAAGGGGCCCAATCAGCCCCAGCATTTT. Amino acids: CASSPEKGPNQPQHF.

The CDR3 DNA sequence: TGTGCCAGCAGCAAAAGCAGGGAAAAGCAACCCTATGGCTACACCTTC. Protein sequence: CASSKSREKQPYGYTF. The chain has TRBV21-1 and TRBJ1-2; the table's D call TRBD1 went unverified against the DNA. TRBV21-1 is assigned pseudogene status. This CDR3 is 16 amino acids long.

The chain is built from TRBV2 and TRBJ1-4; D is unresolved. V dropped 4 bases and J dropped 8 bases, with 14 bases sitting between them. The CDR3 runs to 14 residues. The germline CDR1 and CDR2 sequences are SNHLY and FYNNEI. CDR3 amino acids: CASSVEGGGEKLFF. The DNA for the CDR3 is TGTGCCAGCAGTGTGGAGGGCGGCGGGGAAAAACTGTTTTTT. The variable domain in full, with the rest retrieved from reference TRBV2 and TRBJ1-4, is EPEVTQTPSHQVTQMGQEVILRCVPISNHLYFYWYRQILGQKVEFLVSFYNNEISEKSEIFDDQFSVERPDGSNFTLKIRSTKLEDSAMYFCASSVEGGGEKLFFGSGTQLSVL.

The chain has TRBV19 and TRBJ2-3, with D perhaps matching TRBD1 (5 bases). Germline CDR1 and CDR2: LNHDA and SQIVND (reference sequence). Trimming shortened V by 6 bases and J by 0 bases, and 13 bases separated the two germline ends. The CDR3 covers 15 residues. CDR3 coding DNA: TGTGCCAGTAGCCCCACAGGATTGAGCACAGATACGCAGTATTTT. The encoded protein is CASSPTGLSTDTQYF. The full variable domain, in which reference TRBV19 and TRBJ2-3 provide the parts outside the CDR3, is DGGITQSPKYLFRKEGQNVTLSCEQNLNHDAMYWYRQDPGQGLRLIYYSQIVNDFQKGDIAEGYSVSREKKESFPLTVTSAQKNPTAFYLCASSPTGLSTDTQYFGPGTRLTVL.

The gene calls are TRBV7-9 and TRBJ1-1, with TRBD1 as a possible D gene (6 bases). The CDR3 length is 15 residues. Looked up from germline, CDR1 is SEHNR and CDR2 is FQNEAQ (reference sequence). Trimming took off 9 bases at V and 3 bases at J, with 20 bases between the two ends. This chain's CDR3 is CARQRWGGVYTEAFF. In nucleotides, the CDR3 is TGTGCCAGACAACGCTGGGGGGGCGTGTACACTGAAGCTTTCTTT. The whole variable domain, filled in from reference TRBV7-9 and TRBJ1-1, reads DTGVSQNPRHKITKRGQNVTFRCDPISEHNRLYWYRQTLGQGPEFLTYFQNEAQLEKSRLLSDRFSAERPKGSFSTLEIQRTEQGDSAMYLCARQRWGGVYTEAFFGQGTRLTVV.

The CDR3 loop is CAISETSGPTDTQYF. DNA for the CDR3: TGTGCCATCAGCGAGACTAGCGGGCCCACAGATACGCAGTATTTT. The chain is built from TRBV10-3 and TRBJ2-3, with 10 bases matching TRBD2. CDR3 length: 15 residues. The V gene's germline CDR1 is ENHRY and CDR2 SYGVKD. J gave up 2 bases and V 6 bases, and 5 bases lay outside the gene matches.

The chain couples TRBV6-5 to TRBJ2-7; TRBD2 matches at 7 bases. The germline V gene has CDR1 MNHEY and CDR2 SVGAGI. This CDR3 region has 13 residues. The ends lost 11 bases at V and 2 bases at J; junction bases unmatched: 9. Written as DNA, the CDR3 is TGTGCCGCCAGGCGGGGAGGGGCCTACGAGCAGTACTTC. This sequence encodes CAARRGGAYEQYF.

This chain uses TRBV5-1 with TRBJ2-2, with 8 bases aligning to TRBD2. This CDR3 region has 15 residues. Germline CDR1 reads SGHRS; CDR2 reads YFSETQ. V trimming: 2 bases; J trimming: 1 base; junction bases outside the gene matches: 1. The CDR3 DNA sequence: TGCGCCAGCAGCTTCGCGGGGGGGAACACCGGGGAGCTGTTTTTT. Translated, it gives CASSFAGGNTGELFF.

The chain uses TRBV6-2 or TRBV6-3 and TRBJ2-3; 15 bases map to TRBD2. V lost 4 bases to trimming and J lost 2 bases; unmatched junction nucleotides: 13. The germline V gene encodes CDR1 MNHEY and CDR2 SVGEGT. The CDR3 is 20 amino acids. CDR3 residues: CASSSPRTSGRAGITDTQYF. The CDR3 nucleotides read TGTGCCAGCAGTTCCCCCCGGACTAGCGGGAGGGCCGGTATCACAGATACGCAGTATTTT.

This clone occurred a few times. The V call is TRBV28, the J call TRBJ2-5; 9 bases agree with TRBD1. Germline loops: CDR1 MDHEN, CDR2 SYDVKM. This CDR3 contains 15 residues. With V trimmed by 6 bases and J by 2 bases, 7 bases remained unmatched. CDR3 residues: CASRGGQGLQETQYF. CDR3 coding DNA: TGTGCCAGCAGGGGGGGACAGGGACTACAAGAGACCCAGTACTTC. Full variable domain (rest looked up from reference TRBV28 and TRBJ2-5): DVKVTQSSRYLVKRTGEKVFLECVQDMDHENMFWYRQDPGLGLRLIYFSYDVKMKEKGDIPEGYSVSREKKERFSLILESASTNQTSMYLCASRGGQGLQETQYFGPGTRLLVL.

The V gene is TRBV7-9, the J gene TRBJ2-2; no clear D. The V and J ends lost 2 bases and 1 base respectively, with 5 bases between them. Per the germline V gene, CDR1 is SEHNR and CDR2 is FQNEAQ (reference sequence). The CDR3 spans 14 residues. CDR3 DNA sequence: TGTGCCAGCAGCTTAAAACAGAACACCGGGGAGCTGTTTTTT. Translated, it gives CASSLKQNTGELFF.

This sequence joins TRBV10-3 and TRBJ2-7; 9 positions agree with TRBD1. The germline gives CDR1 ENHRY, CDR2 SYGVKD. The CDR3 sequence is 16 residues long. The ends lost 4 bases at V and 2 bases at J; junction bases unmatched: 9. CDR3 DNA sequence: TGTGCCATCAGTGTAGGGACAGGGATTAGAGCCTACGAGCAGTACTTC. Encoded protein: CAISVGTGIRAYEQYF.

The V gene is TRBV7-3, the J gene TRBJ1-2; D may be TRBD1 (6 bases). The CDR3 sequence is 15 residues long. The V end was cut by 5 bases, the J end by 8 bases, with 21 bases between. Germline V gives CDR1 SGHTA, CDR2 FQGTGA. CDR3 coding DNA: TGTGCCAGCAGCCCCCACGGGACAAGGCTCGAGGGCTACACCTTC. Its protein product is CASSPHGTRLEGYTF.